This T cell receptor (beta chain) was found in a study of T cell responses to AZD1222 COVID-19 vaccine (dated by TCRdb to the early 2020s). About the full investigation: A total of approximately 240 trial participants underwent TCR sequencing, of whom 207 received two doses of AZD1222 and about 25 received two doses of the MenACWY control vaccine. Enrollment into the trials was organized by age into subgroups of 18-55, 56-69 and 70-plus years, and those subgroups contained about 150, 27 and 61 TCR-sequenced participants, respectively. The paper as a whole reports these results and caveats: After two AZD1222 doses, both the breadth and the depth of spike-specific TCRs were significantly higher than at day 0 and than in MenACWY recipients. Epitopes outside the regions mutated in the B.1.351 and B.1.1.7 variants were reportedly recognized by nearly half of the unique spike-specific TCRs. The 56-69-year group was small, and its depth increase did not reach significance, likely because of low power. Vaccine-associated CD4 TCRs spanned the whole spike protein, with dominant responses in regions 160-218 and 743-854. Conclusions about previously exposed vaccinees were limited because only six or seven AZD1222 recipients were SARS-CoV-2 seropositive at baseline. No day 14 peak-response samples were available, so repertoires were characterized only after the peak T cell response. Participants were mostly white British, with more females than males. The authors suggested clonal diversity may have been underestimated.

The CDR3 regions of human TCRbeta chains were analyzed by immunosequencing. The authors' pipeline ran thus. TCRs in the repertoires were compared against a reference library of SARS-CoV-2-specific TCRs that had been generated with the MIRA antigen-specificity platform. Breadth was defined as the fraction of unique TCRs that were SARS-CoV-2-associated. Depth was defined as the fraction of total T cells that were SARS-CoV-2-associated. Using the MIRA data, each spike-specific TCR was mapped to the spike region that the TCR reacts to and placed in a CD4 or CD8 class. Log10-transformed breadth and depth values were compared by one-way ANOVA with Sidak's multiple comparisons tests. The clones in this table, taken by TCRdb from immuneACCESS, are in-frame only. Not every clone is retained; where verified, under half of the shortfall comes from an unresolved V gene, and the cause of the rest is unknown. The DNA gave D and trimming, while V, J and clone size come from that table. The sample table holds roughly 150,000 clones, of which about 89% were seen once. The ten top clones hold roughly 9.1% of the sample.

With regard to this clone: Its target antigen remains unknown. Qualities for individual bases were not recorded, and no much larger clone is one base off.

The sample's time point label, in plain terms: about 28 days (+/-7) after the second vaccine dose. AZD1222 recipients with second doses at about 4 weeks or about 12 weeks were pooled, because spike-specific TCR depth and breadth did not differ between schedules. Vaccinee samples were obtained from the UK trials COV001 and COV002, which included a single-blind randomized controlled phase 2/3 trial of AZD1222 (ChAdOx1 nCoV-19) in healthy adults. Trial participant PBMC samples were collected at day 0 and day 28 after the second dose for TCRbeta chain sequencing. V is shortened by 5 bases, J by 0 bases, and the region joining them spans 20 bases. Looking up the germline V gene yields CDR1 MDHEN and CDR2 SYDVKM. From the cysteine through the phenylalanine, the CDR3 covers 18 amino acids. The sequence is cut down to CDR3 DNA, 54 bases in frame from base 1.

Recombination joined TRBV28 with TRBJ2-1; a tentative D call is TRBD2 (6 bases match). This receptor was obtained from an adult who received the AZD1222 COVID-19 vaccine. The specimen was peripheral blood, collected 28 days after the second AZD1222 dose. The CDR3 corresponds to CASSPPRVQRASYNEQFF. In nucleotide form, the sequence is TGTGCCAGCAGTCCGCCGAGGGTCCAGCGGGCCTCCTACAATGAGCAGTTCTTC.